The present entry profiles one T cell receptor beta chain with its context. Its antigen remains undetermined. The input lacks base qualities; no much larger clone sits a single base away. This sample stems from a study of blood T cell repertoires in COVID-19 (dated by TCRdb to the early 2020s). Context from the whole study: The collaborator samples originated in the United States, Italy and Spain and spanned the acute and convalescent phases of COVID-19. The repertoires were made available in a free public database intended to serve as a resource for research on the immune response to SARS-CoV-2. A de-identified subject ID, COVID-19 status, age in years and sex were almost always included in the sample metadata. Deeply sampled blood TCRbeta repertoires from subjects exposed to, actively infected with, or recovered from COVID-19 were included in the dataset. Where available, HLA class I and class II types were obtained from metadata supplied by the sample provider rather than from assay-based typing. The prospective study material was composed of cDNA or gDNA derived from T cells, B-cell-depleted T cells, or PBMCs. The samples were drawn from the first 160 participants of the ongoing ImmuneRACE study and from roughly 1,300 subjects provided by 6 global collaborators. Broader findings and caveats from the paper: The quantity of clinical and demographic metadata differed by source and by participant and was supplied without curation.

TCRbeta CDR3 regions were amplified from genomic DNA by means of the immunoSEQ Assay, a bias-controlled multiplex PCR. Turning to the authors' computational methods: Within the assay, amplification of reference gene primers was used to estimate how many nucleated cells each sample contained. To quantify the absolute abundance of each unique TCRbeta CDR3 rearrangement, sequence reads were collapsed and filtered. For each sample, productive Simpson clonality was calculated as the square root of Simpson's diversity index across productive rearrangements. In TCRdb, the immuneACCESS table is reduced to in-frame sequences with V and J assigned. These tables do not hold every clone; where another copy was compared, an unresolved V gene accounts for under half, and the others remain unexplained. D and trimming come from the DNA, and the V and J calls and clone size come from that table. In all, the sample holds 85,000 to 120,000 clones, and roughly 80% of those were seen once. The top ten clones comprise roughly 10% of the sample.

Whole blood was collected in K2EDTA tubes by collaborating institutions according to the institutions' own protocols. For TCRbeta analysis, collaborator samples were shipped as frozen whole blood, as isolated PBMCs, or as DNA extracted from either sample type. V is pruned by 7 bases and J by 1 base, leaving 16 bases of the junction without a gene match. The CDR3 runs 18 residues from the cysteine to the phenylalanine. The sequence is cut down to CDR3 DNA, 54 bases in frame from base 1. According to the germline V gene (reference sequence), CDR1 reads LNHDA and CDR2 reads SQIVND. The sample taken for sequencing was peripheral blood. The rearranged segments are TRBV19 and TRBJ2-4; 7 bases in the junction line up with TRBD1. The clonotype was recovered from a man in his sixties with active or convalescent COVID-19. The CDR3 in this case is CASKGQGEYTLAKNIQYF. The DNA sequence reads TGTGCCAGTAAAGGCCAGGGGGAGTATACATTGGCCAAAAACATTCAGTACTTC. Joined to the reference TRBV19 and TRBJ2-4 proteins, this CDR3 gives the full variable domain: DGGITQSPKYLFRKEGQNVTLSCEQNLNHDAMYWYRQDPGQGLRLIYYSQIVNDFQKGDIAEGYSVSREKKESFPLTVTSAQKNPTAFYLCASKGQGEYTLAKNIQYFGAGTRLSVL.